What follows are 17 T cell receptor beta chains derived from one specimen sequenced in a study of breast tumors, draining lymph nodes, adjacent tissues. TCRdb re-called the multiplex PCR reads with MiXCR, one entry per CDR3 protein. The table lists roughly 260,000 distinct CDR3 sequences, 30% of them singletons, with 0.85% to 1.3% in the top ten. The lymph nodes were axillary draining lymph nodes from breast cancer patients. Specimen: axillary lymph node tissue. These receptors all stem from a female donor with breast cancer. Some clones in this sample may be carry-over from other donors' samples.

This clonotype has just a few counts. Germline and junction disagree at one end, which may indicate a read error. The chain has TRBV5-4 and TRBJ2-1, with D perhaps given as TRBD1 or TRBD2 (7 bases each). Germline V gene lookup returns CDR1 SGHNT and CDR2 YYREEE (reference sequence). The CDR3 covers 16 residues. The CDR3 spells CVSSRGASGTVNEQFF. The CDR3 bases are TGTGTCAGCAGCCGGGGGGCGAGCGGGACAGTTAATGAGCAGTTCTTC.

The CDR3 DNA reads TGTGCCAGCAGTGGGGGACTAGCGGGAGGGTCAGATACGCAGTATTTT. Translated, it gives CASSGGLAGGSDTQYF. The chain couples TRBV25-1 to TRBJ2-3; 16 nucleotides line up with TRBD2. Germline values: CDR1 MGHDK, CDR2 SYGVNS. Germline trimming cut 4 bases from V and 4 bases from J; bases unmatched to any gene: 2. The CDR3 spans 16 residues.

With respect to this clonotype: Compared with germline, one end of the junction differs, possibly owing to a read error. V gene TRBV18 combines with J gene TRBJ2-7, with D unclear. The CDR3 covers 11 residues. Germline loops: CDR1 KGHSH, CDR2 LQKENI. CDR3 region: CASSPGYDQYF. Written as DNA, the CDR3 is TGTGCCAGCTCACCGGGCTACGATCAGTACTTC. The whole variable domain, remainder taken from reference TRBV18 and TRBJ2-7, is NAGVMQNPRHLVRRRGQEARLRCSPMKGHSHVYWYRQLPEEGLKFMVYLQKENIIDESGMPKERFSAEFPKEGPSILRIQQVVRGDSAAYFCASSPGYDQYFGPGTRLTVT.

This clonotype was seen at least ten times. V is TRBV20-1 and J is TRBJ2-7, with 7 bases that match TRBD1. The CDR3 length is 15 residues. V lost 4 bases to trimming and J lost 3 bases; unmatched junction nucleotides: 12. CDR1 and CDR2 (germline): DFQATT, SNEGSKA (reference sequence). CDR3 sequence reads: CSAMGEGAALYEQYF. The CDR3 coding sequence is TGCAGTGCTATGGGAGAGGGGGCTGCCCTCTACGAGCAGTACTTC.

The chain uses TRBV6-1 and TRBJ2-7, with 9 bases aligning to TRBD2. The CDR3 is 14 amino acids. V lost 8 bases and J lost 3; bases outside the gene matches: 8. Germline CDR1 is MNHNS and CDR2 is SASEGT. The CDR3 sequence is CASSPSGENYEQYF. The CDR3 region has the DNA TGTGCCAGCTCGCCTAGCGGGGAGAACTACGAGCAGTACTTC.

This clonotype was found many times. V usage is TRBV20-1 and J usage is TRBJ2-1; D perhaps matches TRBD2 (6 bases). From germline, CDR1 is DFQATT and CDR2 SNEGSKA (reference sequence). Trimming removed 6 bases from V and 9 bases from J, with 15 bases in between. This CDR3 contains 12 residues. The CDR3 coding sequence is TGCAGTGCAAGGGACTTCCTGGGTGAGCAGTTCTTC. Translating it yields CSARDFLGEQFF.

For this clonotype: Since the CDR3 does not end with the conserved phenylalanine or tryptophan, this likely comes from a read error. The rearrangement uses TRBV19 and TRBJ1-6, with 7 positions matching TRBD1. The CDR3 consists of 13 residues. V shed 6 bases and J 8 bases; nucleotides not matched to a gene: 4. Germline loops: CDR1 LNHDA, CDR2 SQIVND (reference sequence). CDR3 amino acids: CASSRGDDSPLHS. In DNA, the CDR3 is TGTGCCAGTAGCAGGGGGGATGATTCACCCCTCCACTCT.

V usage is TRBV20-1 and J usage is TRBJ2-7; D is perhaps TRBD2 (5 bases). The CDR3 is 14 amino acids. The V end was cut by 0 bases, the J end by 6 bases, with 15 bases between. Germline lookup yields CDR1 DFQATT and CDR2 SNEGSKA (reference sequence). The CDR3: CSARDLGSPSEQYF. CDR3 bases: TGCAGTGCTAGAGATTTAGGGAGTCCCTCCGAGCAGTACTTC.

Comment on this clonotype: Just one base apart from a much larger clone, this may be a read error. The chain has TRBV19 and TRBJ2-7; D may be TRBD1 (6 bases). Trimming removed 6 bases at V and 6 bases at J, with 21 bases between. The CDR3 is made up of 15 amino acids. Germline V gene sequence: CDR1 LNHDA, CDR2 SQIVND (reference sequence). The CDR3 bases are TGTGCCAGTAGACCATCCGGGACAACTCCCTGCGAGCAGTACTTC. Translation: CASRPSGTTPCEQYF.

A few counts support this clonotype. The gene calls are TRBV7-9 and TRBJ2-3; D is undetermined. Germline assignment: CDR1 SEHNR and CDR2 FQNEAQ (reference sequence). V was trimmed by 5 bases and J by 10 bases, leaving 28 bases between them. This CDR3 comprises 17 residues. CDR3 protein: CASSPSIGLEELDPQYF. The DNA of the CDR3 is TGTGCCAGCAGCCCATCGATCGGCCTTGAGGAGCTCGATCCGCAGTATTTT.

This clonotype was seen repeatedly, ten times or more. The gene calls are TRBV2 and TRBJ2-2, with 13 bases lining up with TRBD2. The CDR3 loop spans 15 amino acids. CDR1 and CDR2 from the germline V gene are SNHLY and FYNNEI. After removal of 6 bases from V and 6 bases from J, the junction contained 4 bases not matched to a gene. The CDR3 sequence is CASRPGTSGAGELFF. The DNA for the CDR3 is TGTGCCAGCAGACCCGGGACTAGCGGGGCCGGGGAGCTGTTTTTT.

With regard to this clonotype: One base away lies a much larger clone, so this may be a sequencing read error. The genes are TRBV20-1 and TRBJ2-1; D is unclear. This CDR3 has 14 amino acids. Germline-derived CDR1 and CDR2 are DFQATT and SNEGSKA (reference sequence). The CDR3 sequence is CSASVGMGYNEQLF. The CDR3 DNA sequence: TGCAGTGCTAGTGTGGGTATGGGCTACAATGAGCAGCTCTTC.

Ten or more counts support this clonotype. The gene calls are TRBV7-2 and TRBJ2-5; 15 nucleotides agree with TRBD2. Germline assignment: CDR1 SGHTA and CDR2 FQGNSA. The J segment lost 5 bases and the V segment lost 6 bases, leaving 7 bases of the junction unmatched. The CDR3 has 16 residues. CDR3 bases: TGTGCCAGCAGATTCGGACTAGCGGGAGGGTTGGAGACCCAGTACTTC. Amino acids: CASRFGLAGGLETQYF.

This clonotype has a handful of counts. V is TRBV27 and J is TRBJ2-7, with 8 bases identical to TRBD1. From germline, CDR1 is MNHEY and CDR2 SMNVEV (reference sequence). The CDR3 runs to 14 residues. The V segment lost 4 bases and the J segment 7 bases; nucleotides outside the gene matches: 9. The CDR3 nucleotides read TGTGCCAGCAGTTATAGGACAGGGTTGGGGGAGCAGTACTTC. It codes for CASSYRTGLGEQYF.

The table lists this clonotype with many counts. The chain uses TRBV9 and TRBJ2-5, with a weak D call TRBD2 (5 bases). The CDR3 is 15 amino acids. Trimming left V 0 bases short and J 3 bases short, with 12 bases between. CDR1 SGDLS and CDR2 YYNGEE come from the germline V gene. For the CDR3, the DNA is TGTGCCAGCAGCGTAGGCCGGGGATCGGAAGAGACCCAGTACTTC. This translates into CASSVGRGSEETQYF.

Worth noting for this clonotype: A read error is possible here, since a much larger clone lies one base away. This chain joins TRBV6-5 and TRBJ2-5; D possibly corresponds to TRBD1 (5 bases). The CDR3 extends over 16 amino acids. The germline gives CDR1 MNHEY, CDR2 SVGAGI. The CDR3 loop is CASSYTMGPGQVTQYF. CDR3 nucleotides: TGTGCCAGCAGTTATACGATGGGGCCTGGTCAAGTGACCCAGTACTTC.

This clonotype was counted ten times or more. The rearrangement joins TRBV11-3 to TRBJ2-5; weak D call: TRBD2 (5 bases). Germline values: CDR1 SGHNT, CDR2 YENEEA. This CDR3 spans 15 amino acids. The V and J ends lost 1 base and 2 bases respectively, with 11 bases between them. The CDR3 DNA is TGTGCCAGCAGCTTAGGAGGGTCAGATCAAGAGACCCAGTACTTC. The encoded protein is CASSLGGSDQETQYF.